This TCR beta chain originates from a study of blood T cells in healthy people across ages. Donors ranged from roughly 6 to 90 years old and were healthy Caucasians in Russia. The authors ran a second PCR of about 6 to 11 cycles using a sample-barcoded 5' primer and a J-beta primer mix. TCRdb re-called the 5' RACE reads through MiXCR, storing one row per CDR3 protein. The sample consists of roughly 800,000 distinct CDR3 sequences, around 25% of them appearing once. This CDR3 is 15 amino acids long. Germline lookup yields CDR1 SNHLY and CDR2 FYNNEI. These data are also associated with another study on T cells of mothers and their children.

V is TRBV2 and J is TRBJ2-7; 13 positions match TRBD2. The J call is uncertain, as TRBJ2-1 better fits the DNA end. This sequence was found in a boy aged 5 to 17 in good health. What was sequenced was blood. CDR3 protein: CASSEPGLAGSEQFF. CDR3 DNA sequence: TGTGCCAGCAGTGAACCGGGACTAGCGGGATCTGAGCAGTTCTTC.